The 32 T cell receptor beta chains reported below all come from one sample, sequenced in a study of shared clonotypes between healthy human individuals. Clones were sequenced by immunoSEQ multiplex PCR, and TCRdb holds only the in-frame ones, with some missing. The sample gives hundreds of thousands of clones, approximately 96% of which show up once; 0.11% is in the top ten. CD45RO-negative CD8 cells positively selected for CCR7 made up the naive population, which excluded terminally differentiated effector memory CD45RA+ cells. Sample: naive CD8+ T cells sorted from blood. The source of these receptors is a woman aged 30 to 39 in good health.

This clone appeared once. The chain carries TRBV6-5 and TRBJ1-5, with no clear D. Germline CDR1 MNHEY, CDR2 SVGAGI. V lost 5 bases, J lost 8 bases, and 13 bases lay in between. This CDR3 spans 13 amino acids. The CDR3 DNA follows: TGTGCCAGCAGTCCTCCTAGTCGTAAGCCCCAGCATTTT. It specifies CASSPPSRKPQHF.

The genes are TRBV5-6 and TRBJ2-1, with D hard to call. The germline V gene has CDR1 SGHDT and CDR2 YYEEEE. V was pared by 4 bases and J by 7 bases, with 12 bases between. The CDR3 contains 13 residues. The DNA for the CDR3 is TGTGCCAGCAGCCGTGGACGGCCAAATGAGCAGTTCTTC. It specifies CASSRGRPNEQFF.

V gene TRBV6-5 combines with J gene TRBJ1-2; D perhaps matches TRBD1 (6 bases). Trimming left V 4 bases short and J 7 bases short, with 13 bases between. Germline V gene data show CDR1 as MNHEY and CDR2 as SVGAGI. This CDR3 has 13 amino acids. CDR3 sequence (DNA): TGTGCCAGCAGTTCCTCTACAGGGTTTGGCTACACCTTC. It specifies CASSSSTGFGYTF.

V and J are TRBV21-1 and TRBJ2-1; TRBD1 is the table's D call, not checked against the DNA. TRBV21-1 is an annotated pseudogene. The CDR3 length is 14 residues. CDR3 in amino acids: CASSSRTGVNEQFF. CDR3 coding DNA: TGTGCCAGCAGCTCACGGACAGGGGTCAATGAGCAGTTCTTC.

V is TRBV19 and J is TRBJ1-2; no firm D call. V was shortened by 4 bases and J by 7 bases, with 10 bases between the two germline ends. The CDR3 contains 12 residues. The germline V gene has CDR1 LNHDA and CDR2 SQIVND (reference sequence). The DNA for the CDR3 is TGTGCCAGTAGTAACGGAGCAGGTGGCTACACCTTC. This sequence encodes CASSNGAGGYTF. Complete variable domain (other parts from reference TRBV19 and TRBJ1-2): DGGITQSPKYLFRKEGQNVTLSCEQNLNHDAMYWYRQDPGQGLRLIYYSQIVNDFQKGDIAEGYSVSREKKESFPLTVTSAQKNPTAFYLCASSNGAGGYTFGSGTRLTVV.

The chain links TRBV5-1 to TRBJ1-2, with D tentatively TRBD1 (5 bases). The ends were cut back, 7 bases at V and 1 base at J, with 14 bases in the middle. The CDR3 is 14 amino acids. CDR1 SGHRS and CDR2 YFSETQ come from the germline V gene. As DNA, the CDR3 is TGCGCCAGCGCAGACAGCGCAGATAACTATGGCTACACCTTC. This sequence encodes CASADSADNYGYTF.

The V gene is TRBV9, the J gene TRBJ1-6; the D gene is possibly TRBD1 (6 bases). Per germline, CDR1 SGDLS and CDR2 YYNGEE. This CDR3 has 13 amino acids. V lost 3 bases and J 6 bases, leaving 7 bases between the germline ends. The CDR3 region has the DNA TGTGCCAGCAGCGCGGACAGTAATTCACCCCTCCACTTT. This codes for CASSADSNSPLHF.

The chain combines TRBV10-1 with TRBJ2-4; TRBD1 agrees at 7 bases. J lost 2 bases, V lost 7 bases, and 5 bases had no gene match. Germline loops: CDR1 WNHNN, CDR2 SYGVQD (reference sequence). The CDR3 runs to 14 residues. The DNA for the CDR3 is TGCGCCAGCAAAGACAGGGAATCCAAAAACATTCAGTACTTC. Translation gives CASKDRESKNIQYF.

The chain combines TRBV27 with TRBJ2-2; D unclear. Germline-derived CDR1 and CDR2 are MNHEY and SMNVEV (reference sequence). The CDR3 covers 16 residues. V lost 6 bases to trimming and J lost 0 bases, with 14 bases between them. CDR3 coding DNA: TGTGCCAGCAGAGGCAGGCGATTCACGAACACCGGGGAGCTGTTTTTT. This gives the protein CASRGRRFTNTGELFF.

The CDR3 sequence is CASISERDSTEQFF. CDR3 in DNA: TGCGCCAGCATTTCTGAGCGGGATTCCACTGAGCAGTTCTTC. The rearrangement links TRBV5-1 to TRBJ2-1; 7 bases are shared with TRBD2. The CDR3 is 14 residues long. Per the germline V gene, CDR1 is SGHRS and CDR2 is YFSETQ. Germline trimming cut 6 bases from V and 9 bases from J; bases unmatched to any gene: 12.

The rearrangement links TRBV30 to TRBJ2-1, with 10 bases fitting TRBD1. The junction had 4 bases not matched to a gene; V was cut back by 4 bases and J by 1 base. The CDR3 spans 15 residues. Germline V gene data show CDR1 as GTSNPN and CDR2 as SVGIG (reference sequence). CDR3 nucleotides: TGTGCCTGGACGGCGGGACAGGGGTCCTACAATGAGCAGTTCTTC. This codes for CAWTAGQGSYNEQFF.

For the CDR3, the DNA is TGTGCCAGCAGCTTAGCCGGGATTGGTTACGAGCAGTACTTC. As protein: CASSLAGIGYEQYF. This chain uses TRBV11-3 with TRBJ2-7; D is perhaps TRBD2 (5 bases). Trimming shortened V by 1 base and J by 4 bases, and 11 bases separated the two germline ends. This CDR3 comprises 14 residues. CDR1 SGHNT and CDR2 YENEEA come from the germline V gene.

The rearrangement uses TRBV28 and TRBJ2-4; unclear D gene. The CDR3 length is 17 residues. Trimming removed 4 bases at V and 4 bases at J, with 20 bases between. CDR1 is MDHEN, CDR2 SYDVKM, per germline. DNA of the CDR3: TGTGCCAGCAGTTCAGATGACATCGGGTATAAGAAAAACATTCAGTACTTC. Its protein product is CASSSDDIGYKKNIQYF.

The V gene is TRBV9, the J gene TRBJ2-7, with 10 bases fitting TRBD1. The J segment lost 3 bases and the V segment lost 3 bases, leaving 0 bases of the junction unmatched. The CDR3 loop spans 13 amino acids. The germline CDR1 and CDR2 sequences are SGDLS and YYNGEE. The CDR3 sequence is CASSGTGGYEQYF. CDR3 DNA: TGTGCCAGCAGCGGGACAGGGGGCTACGAGCAGTACTTC.

The sample holds one count of this clone. The V and J genes are TRBV10-2 and TRBJ2-7; TRBD2 matches 7 bases. V lost 1 base to trimming and J lost 5 bases; unmatched junction nucleotides: 2. Germline CDR1 and CDR2: WSHSY and SAAADI. The CDR3 is 13 residues long. CDR3 sequence: CASSEYLADEQYF. The DNA for the CDR3 is TGCGCCAGCAGTGAGTATCTAGCGGACGAGCAGTACTTC.

V is TRBV7-8 and J is TRBJ1-2; D unresolved. Trimming removed 1 base at V and 4 bases at J, with 16 bases between. This CDR3 is 16 amino acids long. Germline CDR1 is SGHVS and CDR2 is FQNEAQ. This CDR3 is CASSLGAVTDLYGYTF. Written as DNA, the CDR3 is TGTGCCAGCAGCTTAGGCGCAGTTACGGATCTCTATGGCTACACCTTC.

The rearrangement uses TRBV6-1 and TRBJ2-7; D unresolved. The ends were cut back, 4 bases at V and 4 bases at J, with 11 bases in the middle. This CDR3 is built from 13 residues. Looked up from germline, CDR1 is MNHNS and CDR2 is SASEGT. CDR3 protein: CASSVFGSYEQYF. The CDR3 bases are TGTGCCAGCAGTGTCTTCGGAAGTTACGAGCAGTACTTC.

J is TRBJ1-2 and V is TRBV6-6; TRBD1 might be the D (5 bases). This CDR3 has 15 residues. Trimming removed 3 bases at V and 4 bases at J, with 15 bases between. Germline V lookup: CDR1 MNHNY, CDR2 SVGAGI (reference sequence). The CDR3 nucleotides are TGTGCCAGCAGTTATAATGGGGCCACCTTCTATGGCTACACCTTC. It yields the protein CASSYNGATFYGYTF.

This clone was picked up a small number of times. The chain joins TRBV5-6 to TRBJ1-5, with no clear D. The CDR3 is 14 amino acids. The V end was cut by 3 bases, the J end by 7 bases, with 14 bases between. Germline-derived CDR1 and CDR2 are SGHDT and YYEEEE. The CDR3 loop reads CASSWGELGQPQHF. The CDR3 bases are TGTGCCAGCAGCTGGGGTGAATTAGGGCAGCCCCAGCATTTT.

V is TRBV28 and J is TRBJ1-1; D uncertain. The CDR3 extends over 14 amino acids. Germline V gene data show CDR1 as MDHEN and CDR2 as SYDVKM. Trimming shortened V by 1 base and J by 5 bases, and 11 bases separated the two germline ends. CDR3 sequence: CASSLSPEMTEAFF. The CDR3 bases are TGTGCCAGCAGTTTATCTCCCGAGATGACTGAAGCTTTCTTT.

This clone was observed a single time. The chain is built from TRBV7-9 and TRBJ2-5; a possible D gene is TRBD1 (6 bases). In germline, CDR1 is SEHNR, CDR2 FQNEAQ (reference sequence). CDR3 size: 14 residues. V was cut by 7 bases and J by 2 bases, with 14 bases left in between. CDR3 sequence reads: CASNRQDPQETQYF. The CDR3 DNA follows: TGTGCCAGCAACCGACAGGACCCACAAGAGACCCAGTACTTC.

V is TRBV28 and J is TRBJ2-7, with 7 bases aligning to TRBD2. Germline V lookup: CDR1 MDHEN, CDR2 SYDVKM. The CDR3 has 14 residues. The V and J ends lost 3 bases and 6 bases, in that order; junction bases with no gene match: 8. The CDR3 spells CASSFRPSGGEQYF. CDR3 DNA: TGTGCCAGCAGTTTCCGTCCTAGCGGCGGCGAGCAGTACTTC.

CDR3 sequence: CASSIWTNTEAFF. CDR3 nucleotides: TGTGCCAGTAGTATTTGGACCAACACTGAAGCTTTCTTT. The rearrangement uses TRBV19 and TRBJ1-1; no clear D. V lost 3 bases to trimming and J lost 2 bases, with 7 bases between them. The CDR3 spans 13 residues. Germline assignment: CDR1 LNHDA and CDR2 SQIVND (reference sequence).

The chain uses TRBV27 and TRBJ2-3; 11 nucleotides align to TRBD2. J lost 3 bases, V lost 6 bases, and 8 bases had no gene match. The CDR3 length is 16 residues. CDR1 MNHEY and CDR2 SMNVEV come from the germline V gene (reference sequence). The CDR3 DNA reads TGTGCCAGCAGCCCCAAGGCTAGCGGGAGGACAGATACGCAGTATTTT. Its translation: CASSPKASGRTDTQYF.

The chain links TRBV7-8 to TRBJ1-2; 9 bases map to TRBD1. Germline V gives CDR1 SGHVS, CDR2 FQNEAQ. The trim removed 5 bases at V and 7 bases at J, leaving 8 bases unmatched. This CDR3 has 14 amino acids. CDR3 loop: CASSTHRGRIGYTF. The CDR3 coding sequence is TGTGCCAGCAGCACCCACAGGGGGCGGATTGGCTACACCTTC.

This rearrangement joins TRBV15 to TRBJ1-2; TRBD1 is a possible D gene (5 bases). Germline CDR1 reads LNHNV; CDR2 reads YYDKDF (reference sequence). V gave up 2 bases and J gave up 4 bases, with 11 bases separating them. The CDR3 covers 14 residues. The CDR3 nucleotides are TGTGCCACCAGCAGACCCCTCGACAGCTATGGCTACACCTTC. It translates to CATSRPLDSYGYTF.

The rearrangement uses TRBV14 and TRBJ2-7, with no clear D. The V gene's germline CDR1 is SGHDN and CDR2 FVKESK. Trimming removed 4 bases at V and 2 bases at J, with 9 bases between. The CDR3 sequence is 13 residues long. The CDR3 here is CASSLSTPYEQYF. As DNA, the CDR3 is TGTGCCAGCAGCCTATCGACCCCCTACGAGCAGTACTTC.

In the case of this clone: Different DNA sequences within this sample yield the same CDR3. The V gene is TRBV27, the J gene TRBJ1-5; tentative D call: TRBD1 (6 bases). The CDR3 spans 14 residues. Trimming took 5 bases from V and 4 from J, leaving 12 bases between them. CDR1 is MNHEY and CDR2 is SMNVEV in the germline V gene (reference sequence). CDR3 sequence: CASSLRQANQPQHF. For the CDR3, the DNA is TGTGCCAGCAGTCTGCGACAGGCAAATCAGCCCCAGCATTTT.

This chain connects TRBV27 to TRBJ2-4; 12 bases line up with TRBD2. Trimming cost V 6 bases and J 6 bases; bases outside gene matches: 9. Germline CDR1 MNHEY, CDR2 SMNVEV (reference sequence). The CDR3 runs to 16 residues. The CDR3 sequence: CASSSLAGGQGNIQYF. The CDR3 DNA follows: TGTGCCAGCAGCTCCCTAGCGGGAGGGCAAGGAAACATTCAGTACTTC.

This clone was observed once. The chain links TRBV6-5 to TRBJ2-7; tentatively, D is TRBD1 (5 bases). The germline gives CDR1 MNHEY, CDR2 SVGAGI. The CDR3 covers 14 residues. Trimming took 10 bases from V and 0 from J, leaving 16 bases between them. The CDR3: CATKFSQGSYEQYF. Written as DNA, the CDR3 is TGTGCCACCAAGTTTTCCCAGGGCTCCTACGAGCAGTACTTC.

The genes are TRBV7-9 and TRBJ2-5; D remains unclear. The J call may be in error: the DNA end matches TRBJ2-7 better. Germline CDR1 is SEHNR and CDR2 is FQNEAQ (reference sequence). This CDR3 comprises 12 residues. The CDR3 DNA follows: TGTGCCAGCAGCTTAATCAACTACGAGCAGTACTTC. Encoded protein: CASSLINYEQYF.

Written as DNA, the CDR3 is TGTGCCAGCAGTTACTCTGTCGGGGCCTATGGCTACACCTTC. Its protein is CASSYSVGAYGYTF. The chain recombines TRBV6-6 with TRBJ1-2, with D possibly being TRBD1 (5 bases). Trimming took off 0 bases at V and 4 bases at J, with 9 bases between the two ends. Germline V gene sequence: CDR1 MNHNY, CDR2 SVGAGI (reference sequence). The length of the CDR3 is 14 residues.